The entry below gives a single T cell receptor (beta chain) sequence along with its context. Its binding antigen is unknown. Qualities for individual bases were not recorded, and no much larger clone is one base off. Trimming costs V 7 bases and J 0 bases, and their ends lie 13 bases apart. Measured from the cysteine to the phenylalanine, the CDR3 is 15 residues long. The read is trimmed to its CDR3 DNA, 45 bases read in frame from base 1. Per the germline V gene (reference sequence), SEHNR is the CDR1 and FQNEAQ is the CDR2. This entry comes from a study of Ad26.COV2.S vaccination and SARS-CoV-2 variants (dated by TCRdb to about 2021). Regarding the study in general: Donors in the vaccine arm were drawn from COV1001, a multicentre, randomized, double-blind, placebo-controlled phase I-IIa trial testing Ad26.COV2.S in healthy adults. Trial participants were randomized into five groups of five: low-dose or high-dose Ad26.COV2.S given once or twice, or placebo on both occasions. Investigators remained blinded to trial group allocation during experiments and outcome assessment. A total of approximately 30 samples were included in the TCR-sequenced set, comprising around 19 Ad26.COV2.S vaccine recipients, 5 placebo recipients and 8 SARS-CoV-2 convalescent individuals. Ad26.COV2.S was administered intramuscularly at 5 x 10^10 or 1 x 10^11 viral particles, either as a single shot or as two shots given 56 days apart. TCRbeta repertoire sequencing was used to assess the specificity and breadth of SARS-CoV-2-reactive T cell receptors after Ad26.COV2.S vaccination. Broad study findings and their caveats: After vaccination, spike-specific CD8+ and CD4+ T cell responses were reported to show substantial breadth. The study was not powered for comparison of responses between vaccine doses or regimens. Higher spike-specific TCR breadth was observed in Ad26.COV2.S recipients than in placebo recipients (P = 0.0014). The authors noted that the TCR breadth and depth analyses may have underestimated total T cell responses. Vaccine and placebo recipients had comparable non-spike TCR breadth, which fits with the vaccine containing only spike.

Explained via the paper, the treatment or condition label denotes: around 19 received Ad26.COV2.S at low or high dose, single or two shots; about 5 received placebo; per-sample allocation not given. Repertoires of vaccine and placebo recipients were sequenced from samples collected on day 63 after the first injection. In Cohort 1b, roughly 26 adults aged 18-55 years were enrolled at a single site in Boston, USA, between 29 July and 7 August 2020. Ad26.COV2.S consisted of a replication-incompetent adenovirus type 26 vector by which a prefusion-stabilized SARS-CoV-2 spike protein from the original Wuhan strain was expressed. TCRbeta CDR3 regions were sequenced with the immunoSEQ Assay. After extraction, genomic DNA underwent amplification by bias-controlled multiplex PCR, followed by high-throughput sequencing. Processing in the source paper ran as follows. To quantify the absolute abundance of every unique TCRbeta CDR3 region, sequences were collapsed and filtered. T cell fraction was estimated by normalizing TCRbeta template counts to usable DNA, which was measured by amplifying reference genes present in all nucleated cells. Repertoire TCRs were annotated as SARS-CoV-2-specific when V gene, CDR3 amino acid sequence and J gene were exactly matched to a known reactive TCR set. The reference SARS-CoV-2 TCR set came from MIRA and was filtered for enrichment in COVID-19-positive ImmuneCODE repertoires, removing public or cross-reactive TCRs. Drawing on the MIRA antigens, annotated TCRs were analysed further at the level of specific ORF or position within ORF. Breadth was defined as annotated unique rearrangements over total unique productive rearrangements; depth was the summed frequency of those rearrangements. Two-sided Wilcoxon rank-sum tests were applied when comparing TCR breadth between groups. The source is immuneACCESS, and TCRdb retained only in-frame sequences with V and J called. Part of the clones is not carried over; for the studies checked, unresolved V genes explain less than half of this, and the remainder is unexplained. Clone size and the V and J calls come from that table; the DNA yielded D and trimming. This sample gives 430,000 or so clones in total; about 88% of them show up just once. The top ten hold about 2.5% of the sample.

The specimen comprised peripheral blood, sampled in a trial of Ad26.COV2.S vaccine versus placebo. The V and J genes are TRBV7-9 and TRBJ1-3; the D gene lacks a confident call. The TCR comes from a person between 18 and 65 years old who received the Ad26.COV2.S COVID-19 vaccine or a placebo. The CDR3 protein: CASNPRGNSGNTIYF. The nucleotide sequence is TGTGCCAGCAACCCCCGGGGAAACTCTGGAAACACCATATATTTT.